Listed below are T cell receptor beta chains from one sample, sequenced in a study of cytomegalovirus exposure and HLA in healthy donors. The method was immunoSEQ multiplex PCR; TCRdb's version includes in-frame clones alone and lacks a portion of them. The sample records 150,000 to 200,000 clones, approximately 80% being singletons. Sequencing was performed on PBMCs. The receptors originated from a woman in her twenties or thirties in good health and CMV-seropositive. Each CDR3 is given with its conserved first and last residue. The D gene is left open where the match is weak. The listing skips clone size in some rows; elsewhere it reads once, few, many or a size class.

TRBJ2-7	TRBV6-1	.	.	TGTGCCAGCAGGGAAACAGGTCCCACCGAGCAGTACTTC	CASRETGPTEQYF
TRBJ1-2	TRBV19	.	.	TGTGCCAGTAGTACCCCCGGTCCGAGCGGCTACACCTTC	CASSTPGPSGYTF
TRBJ2-2	TRBV25-1	.	TRBD2	TGTGCCAGCAGTGAATACAGCGGGACCAACACCGGGGAGCTGTTTTTT	CASSEYSGTNTGELFF
TRBJ2-3	TRBV29-1	once	.	TGCAGCGTTCCAACGGCGGGGATTGCAGATACGCAGTATTTT	CSVPTAGIADTQYF
TRBJ2-2	TRBV5-6	.	TRBD2	TGTGCCAGCACACGCCGTTGGGCCGGGGGGGGCACCGGGGAGCTGTTTTTT	CASTRRWAGGGTGELFF
TRBJ2-4	TRBV5-1	.	.	TGCGCCAGCAGCACCGAGGTAGACAAAAACATTCAGTACTTC	CASSTEVDKNIQYF
TRBJ2-3	TRBV28	once	TRBD2	TGTGCCAGCAGTTTATGGGGGACTAGCGAGCGCACAGATACGCAGTATTTT	CASSLWGTSERTDTQYF
TRBJ2-7	TRBV6-6	.	TRBD2	TGTGCCAGCCTACATACCTCGGGGGGAGTAGGATACGAGCAGTACTTC	CASLHTSGGVGYEQYF
TRBJ1-2	TRBV29-1	.	.	TGCAGCGTTGAAGATCCGGGGGGGAATGGCTACCCCTTC	CSVEDPGGNGYPF
TRBJ2-3	TRBV2	.	.	TGTGCCAGCATTGGCAGGATCGAAGATACGCAGTATTTT	CASIGRIEDTQYF
TRBJ1-4	TRBV7-8	.	.	TGTGCCAGCAGCTTTTCCGATGAAAAACTGTTTTTT	CASSFSDEKLFF
TRBJ2-6	TRBV2	.	TRBD1	TGTGCCAGCAACACGCCGGGACAGGGGGCATCTGGGGCCAACGTCCTGACTTTC	CASNTPGQGASGANVLTF
TRBJ2-2	TRBV15	few	TRBD1	TGTGCCACCAGCAGAGGGGGACAGGGCGGCACCGGGGAGCTGTTTTTT	CATSRGGQGGTGELFF
TRBJ2-2	TRBV4-2	.	.	TGTGCCAGCAGCCAAGTAGCGGCCGGGGAGCTGTTTTTT	CASSQVAAGELFF
TRBJ1-1	TRBV6-5	.	.	TGTGCCAGCAGTTATACGGGGAACACTGAAGCTTTCTTT	CASSYTGNTEAFF
TRBJ2-7	TRBV11-2	.	TRBD1	TGTGCCAGCAGCTCCGGGACAGCGCACTACGAGCAGTACTTC	CASSSGTAHYEQYF
TRBJ2-7	TRBV6-5	.	.	TGTGCCAGCAGTTACGGAGCGGAGAGCTCCTACGAGCAGTACTTC	CASSYGAESSYEQYF
TRBJ2-6	TRBV28	.	TRBD1	TGTGCCAGCAGTCGAGCCGGGACAGGGGGCGCAGGGGCCAACGTCCTGACTTTC	CASSRAGTGGAGANVLTF
TRBJ1-2	TRBV28	.	.	TGTGCCAGCAGAGTTGGAGGAAAGGGTGCTGATGGCTACACCTTC	CASRVGGKGADGYTF
TRBJ1-1	TRBV2	.	.	TGTGCCAGCAGCGGATTCAGGCGGAACACTGAAGCTTTCTTT	CASSGFRRNTEAFF
TRBJ2-7	TRBV2	.	TRBD1	TGTGCCAGCAGCGAGACAGGGGCAAGATCCTACGAGCAGTACTTC	CASSETGARSYEQYF
TRBJ2-7	TRBV5-1	.	.	TGCGCCAGCAGCTTGGAGGTACGTGGGGGGAAGTCCTACGAGCAGTACTTC	CASSLEVRGGKSYEQYF
TRBJ1-1	TRBV19	.	.	TGTGCCAGTAGTGGGAGAATGAACACTGAAGCTTTCTTT	CASSGRMNTEAFF
TRBJ1-6	TRBV5-4	.	.	TGTGCCAGCGGTTGGGGCCCCGGAAGAGCACCCCTCCACTTT	CASGWGPGRAPLHF
TRBJ2-7	TRBV27	.	.	TGTGCCAGCAGCCTCTTCCAGGGTTACGAGCAGTACTTC	CASSLFQGYEQYF
TRBJ2-5	TRBV6-1	.	.	TGTGCCAGCAGTACTCCGGGAGACGGGGAGACCCAGTACTTC	CASSTPGDGETQYF
TRBJ2-2	TRBV2	.	TRBD2	TGTGCCAGCAGCCGGACTAGCGGGAGGTCGAACGGGGAGCTGTTTTTT	CASSRTSGRSNGELFF
TRBJ2-1	TRBV4-2	.	.	TGTGCCAGCAGCACCGCCCGGGGTAACAATGAGCAGTTCTTC	CASSTARGNNEQFF
TRBJ2-1	TRBV9	.	TRBD2	TGTGCCAGCCGACCGGGACTAGCTATGAATGAGCAGTTCTTC	CASRPGLAMNEQFF
TRBJ2-1	TRBV19	few	.	TGTGCCAGTAGAGGGCAGGGTACCTACAATGAGCAGTTCTTC	CASRGQGTYNEQFF
TRBJ1-1	TRBV19	.	.	TGTGCCAGTAGTAGGATCTCAGTGGGAGGGGAAGCTTTCTTT	CASSRISVGGEAFF
TRBJ2-1	TRBV28	once	.	TGTGCCAGCAGTTTGCGGGTCACCTACAATGAGCAGTTCTTC	CASSLRVTYNEQFF
TRBJ2-2	TRBV29-1	.	TRBD1	TGCAGCGTCAACAACAGGGGAAAATCCGGGGAGCTGTTTTTT	CSVNNRGKSGELFF
TRBJ2-2	TRBV7-6	few	.	TGTGCCAGCAGTCCCAGCGGAAGTAACACCGGGGAGCTGTTTTTT	CASSPSGSNTGELFF
TRBJ2-3	TRBV14	.	TRBD2	TGTGCCAGCAGCCAAGATGGACTAGCGGGGTCCTGGGATACGCAGTATTTT	CASSQDGLAGSWDTQYF
TRBJ2-7	TRBV28	once	TRBD2	TGTGCCAGCAGTTTAACGGGAGGCCCCTCCTCCTACGAGCAGTACTTC	CASSLTGGPSSYEQYF
TRBJ1-4	TRBV19	.	.	TGTGCCAGTATCACAACTCTCACAGGGTGTGAAAAACTGTTTTTT	CASITTLTGCEKLFF
TRBJ2-5	TRBV5-1	few	.	TGCGCCAGCAGCTCCAGGGTGCAAGAGACCCAGTACTTC	CASSSRVQETQYF
TRBJ1-2	TRBV5-5	.	.	TGTGCCAGCAGTTTTGATGAGGTCCTTTTGCATGGCTACACCTTC	CASSFDEVLLHGYTF
TRBJ2-3	TRBV5-4	.	.	TGTGCCAGCAGCCAAGTACTCACAGATACGCAGTATTTT	CASSQVLTDTQYF
TRBJ1-1	TRBV4-1	few	TRBD1	TGCGCCAGCAGCCAAGGGACAGGGGACACTGAAGCTTTCTTT	CASSQGTGDTEAFF
TRBJ1-1	TRBV6-5	.	.	TGTGCCGGCAGTTCGGTGAACACTGAAGCTTTCTTT	CAGSSVNTEAFF
TRBJ1-1	TRBV5-1	.	.	TGCGCCAGCAGCTTGGCCGGAGGGGTTGCGAACACTGAAGCTTTCTTT	CASSLAGGVANTEAFF
TRBJ1-2	TRBV7-2	few	.	TGTGCCAGCAGCTTTCGGGAGAACTATGGCTACACCTTC	CASSFRENYGYTF
TRBJ1-5	TRBV9	.	.	TGTGCCAGCAGCGTAGACGCGGGTTGGGATCAGCCCCAGCATTTT	CASSVDAGWDQPQHF
TRBJ2-5	TRBV4-2	.	.	TGTGCCAGCAGCCAAGATGGTGGAGGGGGAGGGCTGGGGGCCCAGTACTTC	CASSQDGGGGGLGAQYF
TRBJ1-4	TRBV28	.	TRBD1	TGTGCCAGCAAGCCATCGAGGGGGCGGAATGAAAAACTGTTTTTT	CASKPSRGRNEKLFF
TRBJ1-1	TRBV29-1	.	.	TGCAGCGGGCGGCAGGGGCCGGCTGAAGCTTTCTTT	CSGRQGPAEAFF
TRBJ2-2	TRBV28	.	.	TGTGCCAGCAACCTGGGGGGCGGGGAGCTGTTTTTT	CASNLGGGELFF
TRBJ2-7	TRBV7-9	few	TRBD1	TGTGCCAGCAGCCCAAAAACGATTGACAGGGAAGTAGGCTACGAGCAGTACTTC	CASSPKTIDREVGYEQYF
TRBJ1-1	TRBV6-5	.	.	TGTGCCAGCAGTCGCACCACGGGTGAAGCTTTCTTT	CASSRTTGEAFF
TRBJ1-4	TRBV5-1	few	.	TGCGCCAGCAGCTTGGACAGCGAAAAACTGTTTTTT	CASSLDSEKLFF
TRBJ2-7	TRBV27	.	TRBD1	TGTGCCAGCATGAGGACAGGGGGCTACGAGCAGTACTTC	CASMRTGGYEQYF
TRBJ1-1	TRBV27	few	.	TGTGCCAGCAGTTTCTCGGACAGATCGAACACTGAAGCTTTCTTT	CASSFSDRSNTEAFF
TRBJ1-5	TRBV29-1	few	.	TGCAGCGTCGTACAGACAGTGGGTCAGCCCCAGCATTTT	CSVVQTVGQPQHF
TRBJ1-1	TRBV4-1	.	.	TGCGCCAGCAGCGGAGTTTCATACCCTCCCACTGAAGCTTTCTTT	CASSGVSYPPTEAFF
TRBJ2-5	TRBV5-1	.	TRBD1	TGCGCCAGCAGCCCCGACAGGGGGTGGGCAGAGACCCAGTACTTC	CASSPDRGWAETQYF
TRBJ1-1	TRBV6-6	.	.	TGTGCCAGCAGTTACTCAAATTTAATGAACACTGAAGCTTTCTTT	CASSYSNLMNTEAFF